The 13 T cell receptor beta chains below all came from one sample that was sequenced in a study of T-cell memory formation after mild COVID-19. TCRdb ran MiXCR on the 5' RACE reads and lists one entry per CDR3 protein. The sample lists approximately 13,000 distinct CDR3 sequences; about 16% were seen once. Source material: PBMCs or a T cell subset sorted from them (not recorded which). These receptors came from a man between 18 and 35 years old who had mild COVID-19 (a few samples of this study predate the infection). Cell type and time point are not known.

The chain couples TRBV7-9 to TRBJ2-7; 11 bases fit TRBD2. Germline CDR1 SEHNR, CDR2 FQNEAQ (reference sequence). The CDR3 runs 16 residues. Losses at the gene ends were 3 bases for V and 0 bases for J; bases not matched to a gene: 4. The CDR3 DNA reads TGTGCCAGCAGCTTGGTACTAGCGGGGGCCTCCTACGAGCAGTACTTC. Translation: CASSLVLAGASYEQYF.

This rearrangement joins TRBV12-3 or TRBV12-4 to TRBJ2-3; 11 positions agree with TRBD2. The ends lost 5 bases at V and 3 bases at J; junction bases unmatched: 1. This CDR3 spans 14 amino acids. The CDR3 reads CASSTSGGTDTQYF. CDR3 DNA: TGTGCCAGCAGTACTAGCGGGGGTACAGATACGCAGTATTTT.

The chain combines TRBV12-3 or TRBV12-4 with TRBJ2-3; 8 bases agree with TRBD1. The CDR3 has 14 amino acids. Trimming took 7 bases from V and 3 from J; bases not matched to a gene: 6. The CDR3 DNA is TGTGCCAGCACCGGAACAGGGGGTACAGATACGCAGTATTTT. It is translated as CASTGTGGTDTQYF.

In its sample, this clonotype was seen a few times. V gene TRBV20-1 combines with J gene TRBJ2-2; D possibly matches TRBD1 or TRBD2 (6 bases each). In germline, CDR1 is DFQATT, CDR2 SNEGSKA (reference sequence). The ends were cut back, 6 bases at V and 0 bases at J, with 11 bases in the middle. The CDR3 loop spans 14 amino acids. CDR3 loop: CSARRGANTGELFF. The CDR3 nucleotides are TGCAGTGCGCGGAGGGGGGCGAACACCGGGGAGCTGTTTTTT.

This clonotype was seen many times. The genes are TRBV4-2 and TRBJ1-5; D possibly corresponds to TRBD1 (6 bases). The V end was cut by 0 bases, the J end by 2 bases, with 8 bases between. Germline CDR1 reads LGHNA; CDR2 reads YNFKEQ. This CDR3 comprises 15 residues. The CDR3 protein is CASSQDRGRNQPQHF. CDR3 nucleotides: TGTGCCAGCAGCCAAGACAGGGGTCGCAATCAGCCCCAGCATTTT.

The J gene is TRBJ1-2, the V gene TRBV6-5; unclear D gene. CDR3 size: 14 residues. Per germline, CDR1 MNHEY and CDR2 SVGAGI. The V and J ends lost 5 bases and 4 bases respectively, with 14 bases between them. The CDR3 DNA reads TGTGCCAGCAGTGTCGGGGAGGGAGGCTATGGCTACACCTTC. The encoded protein is CASSVGEGGYGYTF.

In its sample, this clonotype ranks as medium-sized. The chain links TRBV24-1 to TRBJ1-2; 10 bases map to TRBD1. The germline V gene encodes CDR1 KGHDR and CDR2 SFDVKD. V lost 9 bases, J lost 4 bases, and 25 bases stayed unmatched. This CDR3 comprises 20 residues. The CDR3 DNA reads TGTGCCACCGGCCCCCGTCGCAACCTATGGGACAGGGGATCCCCCTATGGCTACACCTTC. It encodes CATGPRRNLWDRGSPYGYTF.

The chain carries TRBV6-2 or TRBV6-3 and TRBJ2-7; TRBD2 matches at 15 bases. The CDR3 loop spans 15 amino acids. V was clipped by 6 bases and J by 4 bases; unmatched bases: 4. Germline lookup yields CDR1 MNHEY and CDR2 SVGEGT. The CDR3 region has the DNA TGTGCCAGCAGGATCGGGACTAGCGGGGGGTACGAGCAGTACTTC. It yields the protein CASRIGTSGGYEQYF.

The sample holds a few counts of this clonotype. The chain employs TRBV20-1 and TRBJ2-3, with a possible D match to TRBD1 (6 bases). The CDR3 runs 13 residues. V shed 8 bases and J shed 7 bases, with 19 bases lying between them. CDR1 and CDR2 (germline): DFQATT, SNEGSKA (reference sequence). CDR3 nucleotide sequence: TGCAGTCCCCGGGACAAAACTGACTATACGCAGTATTTT. It encodes CSPRDKTDYTQYF.

This clonotype was detected ten times or more. The chain links TRBV20-1 to TRBJ1-1, with TRBD1 as a possible D gene (5 bases). The V end lost 0 bases, the J end lost 6 bases, and 23 bases lay between the germline ends. Germline V lookup: CDR1 DFQATT, CDR2 SNEGSKA (reference sequence). There are 17 residues in the CDR3. CDR3 sequence reads: CSARDESGGWVFAEAFF. In DNA form, the CDR3 reads TGCAGTGCTAGAGATGAGTCGGGGGGATGGGTTTTCGCTGAAGCTTTCTTT.

This clonotype was seen repeatedly, ten times or more. The CDR3 is CASSLEPIMNTEAFF. In DNA form, the CDR3 reads TGTGCCAGCAGCTTAGAACCCATCATGAACACTGAAGCTTTCTTT. The V and J genes are TRBV7-2 and TRBJ1-1; D is ambiguous. V was pared by 1 base and J by 0 bases, with 9 bases between. This CDR3 contains 15 residues. CDR1 is SGHTA, CDR2 FQGNSA, per germline.

A remark on this clonotype: A read error may explain this, as a much larger clone is one base away. The rearrangement joins TRBV28 to TRBJ2-7; maybe TRBD2 (6 bases). Per germline, CDR1 MDHEN and CDR2 SYDVKM. The length of the CDR3 is 13 residues. Here the CDR3 reads CASSFAGSDEKYV. The CDR3 DNA follows: TGTGCCAGCAGTTTCGCGGGATCGGACGAGAAGTACGTC.

The rearrangement links TRBV5-1 to TRBJ1-4; D may be TRBD1 (6 bases). CDR3 size: 14 residues. The germline gives CDR1 SGHRS, CDR2 YFSETQ. The V end lost 4 bases, the J end lost 10 bases, and 17 bases lay between the germline ends. CDR3 bases: TGCGCCAGCAGCGGCCCAGGGGATTACGGAAAACTGTTTTTT. It translates to CASSGPGDYGKLFF. Variable domain in full (rest from reference TRBV5-1 and TRBJ1-4): KAGVTQTPRYLIKTRGQQVTLSCSPISGHRSVSWYQQTPGQGLQFLFEYFSETQRNKGNFPGRFSGRQFSNSRSEMNVSTLELGDSALYLCASSGPGDYGKLFFGSGTQLSVL.